These T cell receptor beta chains were read from a single sample in a study of post-analysis software for immune sequencing data. TCRdb called the PCR reads again in MiXCR, with one record for every CDR3 protein. The sample records hundreds of thousands of distinct CDR3 sequences, more than 50% being singletons. Sequenced material: blood. Every receptor here comes from a girl between 2 and 10 years old with multiple sclerosis. The CDR3 runs from the conserved cysteine through the conserved F or W. Each record gives: V gene, J gene, CDR3 protein.

TRBV29-1	TRBJ2-3	CSVYSGFLSTDTQYF
TRBV5-1	TRBJ2-4	CASSSQPGINIQYF
TRBV12-3/TRBV12-4	TRBJ2-1	CATALAGGGGEQFF
TRBV14	TRBJ1-2	CASGRRNYGYTF
TRBV20-1	TRBJ2-7	CSAGYGLGANEQYF
TRBV29-1	TRBJ2-6	CSVRPLGGTGGEEANVLTF
TRBV4-1	TRBJ2-7	CASSQPRTVGEQYF
TRBV4-3	TRBJ2-1	CASSQVVRGVYNEQFF
TRBV6-2/TRBV6-3	TRBJ1-1	CASSYTRAAGEAFF
TRBV28	TRBJ2-1	CASREHRTGGNEQFF
TRBV7-2	TRBJ1-6	CASSFRSSYNSPLHF
TRBV5-1	TRBJ1-2	CASSSRTTGWSDYGYTF
TRBV25-1	TRBJ2-7	CASSTEREQYF
TRBV11-2	TRBJ2-1	CASSFNNSGGRGETQFF
TRBV7-9	TRBJ2-1	CASTPPGASNEQFF
TRBV11-2	TRBJ2-5	CASSPARLRQETQYF
TRBV20-1	TRBJ2-3	CSARRLAGPISTDTQYF
TRBV5-4	TRBJ2-7	CASSLAPGLTESYEQYF
TRBV2	TRBJ2-3	CASRQGSDTQYF
TRBV6-5	TRBJ2-1	CASSYFGLGSEQFF
TRBV6-2/TRBV6-3	TRBJ2-5	CASKNSRGRTGEQYF
TRBV4-2	TRBJ2-5	CASSQGAAGQETQYF
TRBV6-2/TRBV6-3	TRBJ1-5	CASSFGETGGNQPQHF
TRBV20-1	TRBJ1-1	CSARGSDTEAFF
TRBV7-9	TRBJ2-5	CASSTGLSQETQYF
TRBV10-3	TRBJ2-1	CAISAGLAGIYNEQFF
TRBV20-1	TRBJ2-4	CSAKHTGAAKNIQYF
TRBV20-1	TRBJ2-5	CSAPRQGGETQYF
TRBV20-1	TRBJ2-3	CSAPQTGAPRNTQYF
TRBV6-1	TRBJ2-1	CASSEYGQYNEQFF
TRBV12-3/TRBV12-4	TRBJ2-1	CASTRAIYNEQFF
TRBV7-2	TRBJ2-1	CASSLQLSNEQFF
TRBV10-2	TRBJ2-1	CASSAGSRYEQFF
TRBV7-2	TRBJ2-7	CASSFLHTGHYEQYF
TRBV27	TRBJ2-5	CASSPLGGYQETQYF
TRBV3-1	TRBJ2-1	CASSQGDGGYDEQFF
TRBV20-1	TRBJ2-3	CSTLTDRGTDTQYF
TRBV20-1	TRBJ1-1	CSAHDRQGEKAFF
TRBV20-1	TRBJ2-3	CSAPTRLAGKDTQYF
TRBV6-6	TRBJ2-3	CASSYVASTDTQYF
TRBV5-6	TRBJ2-7	CASSLAWGGEQYF
TRBV7-9	TRBJ1-1	CASSLGLNAQGAATEAFF
TRBV15	TRBJ2-6	CATSRWLGANVLTF
TRBV5-1	TRBJ2-1	CASSSLGGPNGNEQFF
TRBV9	TRBJ1-1	CASSGGTGANTEAFF
TRBV12-3/TRBV12-4	TRBJ2-1	CASRSGLAGSYNEQFF